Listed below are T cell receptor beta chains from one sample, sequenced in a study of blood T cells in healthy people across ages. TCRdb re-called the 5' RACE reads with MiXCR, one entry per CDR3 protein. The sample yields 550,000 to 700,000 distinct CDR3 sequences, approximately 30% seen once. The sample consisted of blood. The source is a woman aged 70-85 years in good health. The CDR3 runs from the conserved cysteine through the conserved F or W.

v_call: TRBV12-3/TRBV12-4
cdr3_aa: CASRPTSGELFF

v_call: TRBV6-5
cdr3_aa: CASSYDESSYNEQFF

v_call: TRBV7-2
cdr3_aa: CASSLNRGKTIQYF

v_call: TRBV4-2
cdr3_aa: CASSQGLAGTETQYF

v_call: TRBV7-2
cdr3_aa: CASSPRVSYTF

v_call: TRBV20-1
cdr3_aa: CSASLRGLTEAFF

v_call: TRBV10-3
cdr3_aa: CATTVQDSYEQYF

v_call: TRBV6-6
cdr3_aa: CASSSGLGDTDTQYF

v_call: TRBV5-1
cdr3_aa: CASSLARGLRETQYF

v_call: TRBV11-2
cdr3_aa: CASSPRDFRTEAFF

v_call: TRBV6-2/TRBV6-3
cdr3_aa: CASSYSMRADTQYF

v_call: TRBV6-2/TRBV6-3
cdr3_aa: CASSYRLDFYNEQFF

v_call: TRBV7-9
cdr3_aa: CASNPGQVSSYEQYF

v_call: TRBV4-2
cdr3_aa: CASSQARLGEQFF

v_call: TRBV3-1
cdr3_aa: CASSGDSNYGYTF

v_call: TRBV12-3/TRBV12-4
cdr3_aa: CASSPLPGLLDTQYF

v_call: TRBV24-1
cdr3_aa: CATSETGARTQYF

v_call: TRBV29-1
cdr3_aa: CSVAGGIHSTDTQYF

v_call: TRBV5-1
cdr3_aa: CASSLEARDGGQYF

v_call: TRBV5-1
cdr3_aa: CASSIGPNSNQPQHF

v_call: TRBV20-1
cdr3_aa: CSARNPGQPGEKLFF

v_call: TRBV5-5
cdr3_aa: CASSFNGVNTEAFF

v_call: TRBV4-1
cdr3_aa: CASSQGLRYSGNTIYF

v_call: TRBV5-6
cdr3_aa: CASSLNLGEANEQFF

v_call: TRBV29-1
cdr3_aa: CSVVPDKAPNEKLFF

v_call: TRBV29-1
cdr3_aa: CSESLREKLFF

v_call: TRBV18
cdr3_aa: CASSRSSPTDTQYF

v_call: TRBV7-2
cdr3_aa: CASSPQLAGAMGEQFF

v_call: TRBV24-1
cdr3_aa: CATSDGTSGGHGRETQYF

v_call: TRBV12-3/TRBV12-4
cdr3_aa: CASSLSTNEKLFF

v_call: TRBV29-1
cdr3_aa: CSVEAGSTDTQCF

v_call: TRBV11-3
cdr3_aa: CASSLAPWQNTEAFF

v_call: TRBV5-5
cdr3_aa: CASSSPGGGETQYF

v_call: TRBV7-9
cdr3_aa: CASSLGGGRASTDTQYF

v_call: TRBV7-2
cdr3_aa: CASSYQAGQPQHF

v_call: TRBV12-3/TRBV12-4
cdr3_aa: CASSRGDRGTEAFF

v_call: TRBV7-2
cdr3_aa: CASSRAGGITEAFF

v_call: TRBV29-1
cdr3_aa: CSVAVRGRDEQYF

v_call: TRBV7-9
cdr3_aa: CASSLEARDISYNEQFF

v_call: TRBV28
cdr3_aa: CASSGGTGANVLTF

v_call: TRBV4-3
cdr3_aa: CASSQPDRGEGGYTF

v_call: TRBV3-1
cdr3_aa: CASSQAETYEQYF

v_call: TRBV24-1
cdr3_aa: CATSGKTPNNEQFF

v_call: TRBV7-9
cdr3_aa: CASSSRTANTGELFF

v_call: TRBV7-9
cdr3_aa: CASESSATNEKLFF

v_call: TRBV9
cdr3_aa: CASSVQAGGPYEQYF

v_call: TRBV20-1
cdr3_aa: CSARAGTSGGYTF

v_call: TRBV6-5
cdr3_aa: CATTHRGTDYGYTF